The sequence of this TCR beta chain was determined in a study of blood T cells in healthy people across ages. A sample-barcoded 5' primer and a J-beta primer mix were used in a second PCR of roughly 7 to 11 cycles. TCRdb processed the 5' RACE reads anew with MiXCR; each CDR3 protein has one entry. The sample holds about 730,000 distinct CDR3 sequences; 35% to 45% are singletons and the top ten take roughly 20%. In germline, CDR1 is MNHEY, CDR2 SMNVEV (reference sequence). Trimming took off 8 bases at V and 5 bases at J, with 21 bases between the two ends. This CDR3 contains 15 residues. This clonotype was counted between two and nine times. Its specificity is unknown. Notes on the study in general: It was not known whether donors were CMV positive (a possible confounder of expanded clonotype changes). Long-lived donors had more naive CD4+ cells and higher diversity than aged donors. Samples with more naive T cells showed higher observed beta diversity.

The sample consisted of blood. The chain uses TRBV27 and TRBJ2-5, with a weak D call TRBD1 (5 bases). This receptor was taken from a woman aged 60-75 years in good health. CDR3 sequence reads: CASSKQAGPAETQYF. The CDR3 DNA reads as TGTGCCAGCTCCAAACAGGCAGGTCCCGCGGAGACCCAGTACTTC.